This TCR beta chain was sequenced during a study of metastatic and nonmetastatic thyroid tumors. Patients were all untreated before their thyroid surgery. Original handling: The study took CDR3 differences across clinicopathological groups and made a distant-metastasis classifier for papillary thyroid cancer from them. TCRdb re-processed the PCR reads through MiXCR. TCRdb's processing, not the study's, gives the V and J calls here. The repertoire has over 25,000 clones, 16% of them found once; the top ten carry approximately 6.5%. This clone showed up just a few times. Trimming took off 5 bases at V and 1 base at J, with 11 bases between the two ends. This CDR3 is 15 amino acids long. CDR1 is MNHNS, CDR2 SASEGT, per germline.

The receptor comes from a male donor with papillary thyroid cancer or a benign thyroid nodule (not recorded which). Some clones in this sample may be carry-over from other donors' samples. The rearrangement uses TRBV6-1 and TRBJ2-2; perhaps TRBD2 as D (6 bases). The specimen sequenced was blood. CDR3 protein: CASSPWRGNTGELFF. The CDR3 DNA reads TGTGCCAGCAGTCCCTGGCGGGGGAACACCGGGGAGCTGTTTTTT.